Following are 13 T cell receptor beta chains from one sample sequenced in a study of blood T cell repertoires in COVID-19. Here immunoSEQ multiplex PCR was the method, and the copy in TCRdb shows in-frame clones only, minus some. Of roughly 72,000 clones listed, over 70% were seen once; the top ten hold about 18%. Sequencing was performed on peripheral blood. The receptors were gathered from a man between 65 and 80 years old who had recovered from COVID-19.

V gene TRBV4-3 combines with J gene TRBJ1-6; 9 bases are a match to TRBD1. V shed 0 bases and J 9 bases; nucleotides not matched to a gene: 3. The CDR3 consists of 15 residues. CDR1 LGHNA and CDR2 YSLEER come from the germline V gene. CDR3 residues: CASSQDMGQGSPLHF. As DNA, the CDR3 is TGCGCCAGCAGCCAAGACATGGGACAGGGTTCACCCCTCCACTTT.

A single count supports this clone. The J gene is TRBJ2-7, the V gene TRBV6-5; D ambiguous. In germline, CDR1 is MNHEY, CDR2 SVGAGI. V was clipped by 3 bases and J by 2 bases, with 8 bases between them. The CDR3 covers 13 residues. CDR3 sequence reads: CASSYSIAYEQYF. DNA for the CDR3: TGTGCCAGCAGTTATTCTATTGCCTACGAGCAGTACTTC.

V gene TRBV28 combines with J gene TRBJ1-5; perhaps TRBD1 as D (5 bases). CDR1 and CDR2 (germline): MDHEN, SYDVKM. This CDR3 has 14 residues. V was trimmed by 6 bases and J by 7 bases, leaving 16 bases between them. CDR3 sequence reads: CASRQPGLGQPQHF. The DNA of the CDR3 is TGTGCCAGCAGACAACCAGGGTTAGGACAGCCCCAGCATTTT. The complete variable domain, with remaining parts taken from reference TRBV28 and TRBJ1-5, reads DVKVTQSSRYLVKRTGEKVFLECVQDMDHENMFWYRQDPGLGLRLIYFSYDVKMKEKGDIPEGYSVSREKKERFSLILESASTNQTSMYLCASRQPGLGQPQHFGDGTRLSIL.

This rearrangement joins TRBV7-2 to TRBJ1-6; D might be TRBD1 (5 bases). CDR1 and CDR2 from the germline V gene are SGHTA and FQGNSA. Between the trimmed V and J ends, which lost 4 bases and 4 bases, there was a span of 14 bases. This CDR3 spans 16 amino acids. The CDR3 loop reads CASSSLGHLYNSPLHF. CDR3 bases: TGTGCCAGCAGCTCTCTTGGACACTTATATAATTCACCCCTCCACTTT.

The chain combines TRBV7-2 with TRBJ1-5; TRBD1 matches at 9 bases. V lost 6 bases, J lost 0 bases, and 9 bases stayed unmatched. This CDR3 comprises 17 residues. Germline V gives CDR1 SGHTA, CDR2 FQGNSA. The CDR3 region has the DNA TGTGCCAGCAGGGACAGGGGCGCAGGAAATAGCAATCAGCCCCAGCATTTT. It codes for CASRDRGAGNSNQPQHF.

This chain uses TRBV3-1 (or the pseudogene TRBV3-2) with TRBJ2-2; D is undetermined. CDR1 is LGHDT and CDR2 is YNNKEL in the germline V gene (reference sequence). CDR3 length equals 13 residues. V lost 1 base and J 7 bases, leaving 7 bases between the germline ends. CDR3 residues: CASSQVPGGELFF. The CDR3 nucleotides are TGTGCCAGCAGCCAAGTTCCGGGCGGGGAGCTGTTTTTT.

This clone came up many times. V is TRBV18 and J is TRBJ2-1; 12 nucleotides align to TRBD2. Looked up from germline, CDR1 is KGHSH and CDR2 is LQKENI. The CDR3 loop spans 16 amino acids. V lost 4 bases and J lost 5; bases outside the gene matches: 6. CDR3 in DNA: TGTGCCAGCTCACTAACTAGCGGGGGGTCTCACAATGAGCAGTTCTTC. Its translation is CASSLTSGGSHNEQFF.

V and J are TRBV28 and TRBJ2-2; 11 bases line up with TRBD2. Unmatched junction bases numbered 5, after V lost 8 bases and J lost 9 bases. The CDR3 is made up of 13 amino acids. Germline CDR1 is MDHEN and CDR2 is SYDVKM. CDR3 amino acids: CASGSGRARELFF. DNA for the CDR3: TGTGCCAGCGGTAGCGGGAGGGCGAGGGAGCTGTTTTTT.

This chain links TRBV5-4 with TRBJ2-3; D possibly corresponds to TRBD2 (6 bases). The CDR3 covers 14 residues. Per germline, CDR1 SGHNT and CDR2 YYREEE (reference sequence). V shed 5 bases and J shed 0 bases, with 10 bases lying between them. CDR3 DNA sequence: TGTGCCAGCAGATCCGGGACTAGCACAGATACGCAGTATTTT. Amino acids: CASRSGTSTDTQYF.

The chain is built from TRBV28 and TRBJ1-3; no clear D gene. V was shortened by 10 bases and J by 8 bases, with 18 bases between the two germline ends. CDR3 length equals 13 residues. Looked up from germline, CDR1 is MDHEN and CDR2 is SYDVKM. The CDR3 sequence is CATRGIARDTIYF. The DNA of the CDR3 is TGTGCCACCCGGGGAATTGCAAGGGACACCATATATTTT.

V gene TRBV15 combines with J gene TRBJ1-6; 8 bases agree with TRBD1. V gave up 0 bases and J gave up 9 bases; unmatched junction bases: 13. The CDR3 has 18 residues. CDR1 is LNHNV, CDR2 YYDKDF, per germline (reference sequence). CDR3 sequence (DNA): TGTGCCACCAGCAGAGATCTTGGCCCGACAGGGGTCGGTTCACCCCTCCACTTT. Its translation: CATSRDLGPTGVGSPLHF.

The rearrangement uses TRBV28 and TRBJ1-2; D is unclear. Trimming pared 5 bases from V and 1 base from J, leaving 11 bases between. This CDR3 comprises 14 residues. CDR1 and CDR2 from the germline V gene are MDHEN and SYDVKM. The CDR3 protein is CASSPSGVNYGYTF. DNA of the CDR3: TGTGCCAGCAGTCCGTCCGGGGTTAACTATGGCTACACCTTC.

The gene calls are TRBV3-1 (or the pseudogene TRBV3-2) and TRBJ2-1; 11 bases agree with TRBD2. V was pared by 3 bases and J by 7 bases, with 11 bases of the junction left unmatched. From germline, CDR1 is LGHDT and CDR2 YNNKEL (reference sequence). The CDR3 contains 17 residues. The CDR3 coding sequence is TGTGCCAGCAGCCAGGATATAGCGGGAGGGCCGAAGAATGAGCAGTTCTTC. Amino acid sequence: CASSQDIAGGPKNEQFF.